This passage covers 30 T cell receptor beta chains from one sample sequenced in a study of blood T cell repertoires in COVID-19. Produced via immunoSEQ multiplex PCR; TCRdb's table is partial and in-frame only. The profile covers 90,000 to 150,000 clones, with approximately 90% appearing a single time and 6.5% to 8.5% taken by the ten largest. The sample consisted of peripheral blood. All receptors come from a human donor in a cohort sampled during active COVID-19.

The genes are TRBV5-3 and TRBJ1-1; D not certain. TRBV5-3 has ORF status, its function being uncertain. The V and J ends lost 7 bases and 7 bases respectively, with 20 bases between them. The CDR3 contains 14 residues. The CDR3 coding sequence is TGTGCCAGATACCCCATTAGGAGGTCCGGTGAAGCTTTCTTT. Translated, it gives CARYPIRRSGEAFF.

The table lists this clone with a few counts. CDR3 protein: CASSLGAGVSPGSPLHF. CDR3 nucleotide sequence: TGTGCCAGCAGCTTAGGGGCGGGAGTGAGTCCTGGGTCACCCCTCCACTTT. The chain is built from TRBV7-6 and TRBJ1-6; no definite D call. Germline CDR1 SGHVS, CDR2 FNYEAQ. This CDR3 has 17 amino acids. The V and J ends lost 1 base and 10 bases respectively, with 20 bases between them.

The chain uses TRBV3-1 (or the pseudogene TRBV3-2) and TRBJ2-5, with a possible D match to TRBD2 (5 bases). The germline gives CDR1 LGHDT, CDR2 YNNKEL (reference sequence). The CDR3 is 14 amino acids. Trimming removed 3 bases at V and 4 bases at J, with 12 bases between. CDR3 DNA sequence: TGTGCCAGCAGCCAGGAGATACGGGGAGAGACCCAGTACTTC. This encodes CASSQEIRGETQYF.

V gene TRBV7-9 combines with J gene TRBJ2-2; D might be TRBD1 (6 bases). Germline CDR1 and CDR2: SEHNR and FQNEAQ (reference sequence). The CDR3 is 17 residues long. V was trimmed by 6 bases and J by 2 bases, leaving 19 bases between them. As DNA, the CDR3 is TGTGCCAGCAGGTCCCCGTACAGGGACATAAACACCGGGGAGCTGTTTTTT. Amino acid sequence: CASRSPYRDINTGELFF.

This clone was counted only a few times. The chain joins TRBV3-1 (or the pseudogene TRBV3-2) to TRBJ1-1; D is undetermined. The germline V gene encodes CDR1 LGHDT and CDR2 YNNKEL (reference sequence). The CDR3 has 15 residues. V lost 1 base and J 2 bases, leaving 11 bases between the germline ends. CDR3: CASSQAASGNTEAFF. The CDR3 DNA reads TGTGCCAGCAGCCAAGCCGCTAGCGGTAACACTGAAGCTTTCTTT.

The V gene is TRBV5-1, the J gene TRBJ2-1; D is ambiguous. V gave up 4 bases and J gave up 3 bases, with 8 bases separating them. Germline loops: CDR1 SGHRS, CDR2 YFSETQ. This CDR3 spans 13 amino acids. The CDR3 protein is CASSPRSYNEQFF. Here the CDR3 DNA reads TGCGCCAGCAGCCCACGCAGCTACAATGAGCAGTTCTTC.

The CDR3: CASSRQGVTEAFF. CDR3 coding DNA: TGTGCCAGCAGTAGACAGGGAGTCACTGAAGCTTTCTTT. V gene TRBV6-5 combines with J gene TRBJ1-1, with 7 bases fitting TRBD1. The V gene end was trimmed by 5 bases and the J gene end by 4 bases; junction bases not matched to a gene: 4. The CDR3 has 13 amino acids. In germline, CDR1 is MNHEY, CDR2 SVGAGI.

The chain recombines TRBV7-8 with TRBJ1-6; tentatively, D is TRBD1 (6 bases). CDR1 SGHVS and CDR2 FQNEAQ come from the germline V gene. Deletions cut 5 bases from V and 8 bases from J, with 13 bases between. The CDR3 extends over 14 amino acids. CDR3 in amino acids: CASSLQGDHSPLHF. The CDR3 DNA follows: TGTGCCAGCAGCCTACAGGGCGATCATTCACCCCTCCACTTT.

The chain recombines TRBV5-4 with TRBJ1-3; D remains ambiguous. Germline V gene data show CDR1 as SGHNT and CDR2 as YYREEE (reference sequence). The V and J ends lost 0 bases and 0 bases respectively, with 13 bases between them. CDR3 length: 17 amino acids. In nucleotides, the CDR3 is TGTGCCAGCAGCTTGGGGGCAGGCCCAGACTCTGGAAACACCATATATTTT. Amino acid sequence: CASSLGAGPDSGNTIYF.

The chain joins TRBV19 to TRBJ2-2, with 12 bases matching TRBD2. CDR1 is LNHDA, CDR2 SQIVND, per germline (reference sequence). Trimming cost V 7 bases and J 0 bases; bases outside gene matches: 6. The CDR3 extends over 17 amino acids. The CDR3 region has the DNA TGTGCCAGTACCCAGGGACTAGCGGGTCCGAACACCGGGGAGCTGTTTTTT. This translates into CASTQGLAGPNTGELFF.

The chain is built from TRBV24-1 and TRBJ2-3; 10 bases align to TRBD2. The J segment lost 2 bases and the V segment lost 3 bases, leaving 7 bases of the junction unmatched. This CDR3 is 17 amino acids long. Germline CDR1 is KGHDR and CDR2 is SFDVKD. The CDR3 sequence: CATSDEQAGGVTDTQYF. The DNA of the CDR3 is TGTGCCACCAGTGATGAACAAGCGGGAGGGGTCACAGATACGCAGTATTTT.

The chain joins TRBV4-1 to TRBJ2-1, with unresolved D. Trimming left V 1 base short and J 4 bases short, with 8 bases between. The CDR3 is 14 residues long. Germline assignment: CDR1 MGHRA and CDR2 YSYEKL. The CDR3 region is CASSQVYFYNEQFF. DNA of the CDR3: TGCGCCAGCAGCCAAGTTTACTTTTACAATGAGCAGTTCTTC.

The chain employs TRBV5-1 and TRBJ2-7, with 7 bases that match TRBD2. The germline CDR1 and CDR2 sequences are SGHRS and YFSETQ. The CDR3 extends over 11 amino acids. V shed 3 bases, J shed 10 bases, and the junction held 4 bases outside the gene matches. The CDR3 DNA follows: TGCGCCAGCAGCTACGGGACTATTCAGTACTTC. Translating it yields CASSYGTIQYF. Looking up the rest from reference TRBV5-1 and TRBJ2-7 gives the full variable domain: KAGVTQTPRYLIKTRGQQVTLSCSPISGHRSVSWYQQTPGQGLQFLFEYFSETQRNKGNFPGRFSGRQFSNSRSEMNVSTLELGDSALYLCASSYGTIQYFGPGTRLTVT.

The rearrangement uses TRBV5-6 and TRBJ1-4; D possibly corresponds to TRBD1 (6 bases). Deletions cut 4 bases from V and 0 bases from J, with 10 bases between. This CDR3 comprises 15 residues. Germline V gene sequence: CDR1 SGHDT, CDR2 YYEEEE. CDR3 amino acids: CASSPTGPTNEKLFF. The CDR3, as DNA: TGTGCCAGCAGCCCGACAGGTCCAACTAATGAAAAACTGTTTTTT.

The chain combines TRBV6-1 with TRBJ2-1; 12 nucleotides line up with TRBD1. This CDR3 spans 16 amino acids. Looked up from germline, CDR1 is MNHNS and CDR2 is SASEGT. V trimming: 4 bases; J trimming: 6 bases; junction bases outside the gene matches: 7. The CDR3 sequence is CASSVPGQGAFNEQFF. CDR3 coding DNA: TGTGCCAGCAGTGTACCGGGACAGGGGGCATTCAATGAGCAGTTCTTC.

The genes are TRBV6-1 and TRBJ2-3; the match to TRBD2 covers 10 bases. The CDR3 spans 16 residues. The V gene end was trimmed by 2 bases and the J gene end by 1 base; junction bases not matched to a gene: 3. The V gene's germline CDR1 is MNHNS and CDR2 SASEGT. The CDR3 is CASSETLAGGTDTQYF. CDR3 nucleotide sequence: TGTGCCAGCAGTGAAACGCTAGCGGGGGGCACAGATACGCAGTATTTT.

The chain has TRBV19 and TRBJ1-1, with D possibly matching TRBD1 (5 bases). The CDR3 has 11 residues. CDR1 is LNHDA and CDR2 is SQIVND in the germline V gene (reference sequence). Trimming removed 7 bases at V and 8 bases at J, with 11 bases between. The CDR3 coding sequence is TGTGCCAGTAATACAGGAGCCGAAGCTTTCTTT. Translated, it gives CASNTGAEAFF.

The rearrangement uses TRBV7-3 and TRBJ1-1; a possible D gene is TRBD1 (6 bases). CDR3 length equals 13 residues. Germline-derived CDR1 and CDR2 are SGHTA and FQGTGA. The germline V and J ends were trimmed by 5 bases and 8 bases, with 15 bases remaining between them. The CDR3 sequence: CASSANPGQEAFF. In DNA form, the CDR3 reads TGTGCCAGCAGCGCCAATCCAGGACAGGAAGCTTTCTTT.

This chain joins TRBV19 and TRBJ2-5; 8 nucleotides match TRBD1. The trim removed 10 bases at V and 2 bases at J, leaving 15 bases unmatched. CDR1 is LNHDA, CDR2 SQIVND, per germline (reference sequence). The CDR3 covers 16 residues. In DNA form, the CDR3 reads TGTGCCACCCTAAAAGGACAGGGAATAGGGCAAGAGACCCAGTACTTC. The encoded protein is CATLKGQGIGQETQYF.

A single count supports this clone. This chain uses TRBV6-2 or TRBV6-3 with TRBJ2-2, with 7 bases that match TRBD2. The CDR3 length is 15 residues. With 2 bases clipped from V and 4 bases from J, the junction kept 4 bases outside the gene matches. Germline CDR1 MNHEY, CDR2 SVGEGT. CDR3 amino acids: CASSYGRAVTGELFF. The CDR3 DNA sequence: TGTGCCAGCAGTTACGGGAGGGCCGTCACCGGGGAGCTGTTTTTT.

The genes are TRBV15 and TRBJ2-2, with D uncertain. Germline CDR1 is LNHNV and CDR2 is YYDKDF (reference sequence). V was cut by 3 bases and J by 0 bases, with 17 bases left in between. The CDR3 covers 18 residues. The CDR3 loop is CATSSLRLGQSNTGELFF. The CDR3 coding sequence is TGTGCCACCAGCAGTCTGAGGTTGGGTCAATCGAACACCGGGGAGCTGTTTTTT.

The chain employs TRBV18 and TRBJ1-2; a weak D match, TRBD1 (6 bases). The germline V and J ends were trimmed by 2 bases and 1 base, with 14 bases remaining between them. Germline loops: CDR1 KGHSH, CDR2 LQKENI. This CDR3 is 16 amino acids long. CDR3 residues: CASSPIQGGVNYGYTF. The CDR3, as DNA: TGTGCCAGCTCACCAATACAGGGTGGCGTTAACTATGGCTACACCTTC.

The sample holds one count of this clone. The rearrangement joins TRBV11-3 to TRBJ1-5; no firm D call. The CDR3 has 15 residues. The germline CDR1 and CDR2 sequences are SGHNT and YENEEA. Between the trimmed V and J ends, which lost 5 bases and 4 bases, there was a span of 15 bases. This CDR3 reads CASSLGGLGNQPQHF. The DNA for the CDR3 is TGTGCCAGCAGCCTGGGAGGTTTAGGGAATCAGCCCCAGCATTTT.

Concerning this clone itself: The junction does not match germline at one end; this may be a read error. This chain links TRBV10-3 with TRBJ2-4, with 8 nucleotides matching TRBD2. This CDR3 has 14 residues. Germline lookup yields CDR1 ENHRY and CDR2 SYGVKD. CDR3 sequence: CAMSDSGTKNIQYF. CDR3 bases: TGTGCCATGAGTGATAGCGGGACAAAAAACATTCAGTACTTC.

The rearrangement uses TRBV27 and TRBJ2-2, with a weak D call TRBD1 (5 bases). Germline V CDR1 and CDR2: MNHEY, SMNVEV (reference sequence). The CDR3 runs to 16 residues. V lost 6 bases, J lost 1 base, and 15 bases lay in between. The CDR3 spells CASRELGAGNTGELFF. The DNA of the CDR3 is TGTGCCAGCAGGGAGCTTGGGGCTGGGAACACCGGGGAGCTGTTTTTT.

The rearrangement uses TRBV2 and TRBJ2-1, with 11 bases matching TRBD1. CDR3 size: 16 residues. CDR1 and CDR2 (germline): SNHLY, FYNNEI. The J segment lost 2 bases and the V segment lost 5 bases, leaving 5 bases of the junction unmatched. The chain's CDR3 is CASSPRTGGAYNEQFF. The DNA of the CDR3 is TGTGCCAGCAGTCCCCGGACAGGGGGCGCCTACAATGAGCAGTTCTTC.

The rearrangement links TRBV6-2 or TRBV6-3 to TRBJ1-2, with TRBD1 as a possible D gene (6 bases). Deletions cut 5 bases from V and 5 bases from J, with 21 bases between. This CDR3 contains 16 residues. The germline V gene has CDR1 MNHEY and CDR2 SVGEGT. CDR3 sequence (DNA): TGTGCCAGCAGTGCCTGGGGGCAGTTAATCCCTTATGGCTACACCTTC. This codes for CASSAWGQLIPYGYTF.

The CDR3 loop reads CASSIVSVGANYGYTF. The CDR3 region has the DNA TGTGCCAGTAGTATAGTGTCCGTTGGAGCTAACTATGGCTACACCTTC. The chain employs TRBV19 and TRBJ1-2; no definite D call. The CDR3 totals 16 residues. V shed 1 base and J shed 0 bases, with 12 bases lying between them. Germline CDR1 is LNHDA and CDR2 is SQIVND (reference sequence).

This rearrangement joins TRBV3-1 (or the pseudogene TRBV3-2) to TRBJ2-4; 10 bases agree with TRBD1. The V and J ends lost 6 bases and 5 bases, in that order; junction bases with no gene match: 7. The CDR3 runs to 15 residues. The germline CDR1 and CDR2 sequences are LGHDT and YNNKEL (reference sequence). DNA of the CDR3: TGTGCCAGCAGAATGTCCGGGACAGGGGAAAACATTCAGTACTTC. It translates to CASRMSGTGENIQYF.

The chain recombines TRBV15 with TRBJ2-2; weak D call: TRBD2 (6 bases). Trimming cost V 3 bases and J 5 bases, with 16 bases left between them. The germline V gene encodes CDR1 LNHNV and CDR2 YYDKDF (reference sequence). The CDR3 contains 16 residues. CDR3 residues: CATSSPLRGKTGELFF. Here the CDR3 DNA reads TGTGCCACCAGCAGTCCCCTGCGGGGAAAAACCGGGGAGCTGTTTTTT.